Following are 20 T cell receptor beta chains from one sample sequenced in a study of control samples from healthy donors and cancer patients. Data came from immunoSEQ multiplex PCR; TCRdb stores just in-frame clones and leaves some out. This table has about 28,000 clones, around nine tenths appearing once. The specimen was PBMCs. The receptors derive from a woman aged 40-49 years with lung cancer.

The chain is built from TRBV7-2 and TRBJ1-5; no clear D. The V end lost 5 bases, the J end lost 9 bases, and 8 bases lay between the germline ends. The CDR3 loop spans 11 amino acids. The germline gives CDR1 SGHTA, CDR2 FQGNSA. The DNA of the CDR3 is TGTGCCAGCAGCCTTTTAGGGCCCCAGCATTTT. It translates to CASSLLGPQHF.

This clone appeared once. The chain has TRBV5-6 and TRBJ1-5; 9 nucleotides align to TRBD1. Looked up from germline, CDR1 is SGHDT and CDR2 is YYEEEE. The CDR3 has 16 residues. The junction had 5 bases not matched to a gene; V was cut back by 4 bases and J by 0 bases. CDR3 amino acids: CASSVRDRASNQPQHF. In nucleotides, the CDR3 is TGTGCCAGCAGCGTCCGGGACAGGGCTAGCAATCAGCCCCAGCATTTT.

The V and J genes are TRBV24-1 and TRBJ2-1, with TRBD1 identical over 10 bases. V shed 9 bases and J 6 bases; nucleotides not matched to a gene: 7. There are 14 residues in the CDR3. CDR1 and CDR2 from the germline V gene are KGHDR and SFDVKD. CDR3 amino acids: CATGLGTGVNEQFF. In nucleotides, the CDR3 is TGTGCCACCGGGTTGGGGACAGGGGTCAATGAGCAGTTCTTC.

V and J are TRBV7-9 and TRBJ1-1, with D unclear. Germline CDR1 SEHNR, CDR2 FQNEAQ (reference sequence). The CDR3 runs 14 residues. The V end was cut by 1 base, the J end by 1 base, with 7 bases between. CDR3 DNA: TGTGCCAGCAGCTTAGTTCCCGGGAACACTGAAGCTTTCTTT. This translates into CASSLVPGNTEAFF.

The V and J genes are TRBV19 and TRBJ1-1, with 7 bases aligning to TRBD1. The CDR3 totals 15 residues. The ends lost 5 bases at V and 5 bases at J; junction bases unmatched: 11. Germline V lookup: CDR1 LNHDA, CDR2 SQIVND (reference sequence). The CDR3: CASSPPRTGGTEAFF. In DNA, the CDR3 is TGTGCCAGTAGTCCACCTCGGACAGGAGGGACTGAAGCTTTCTTT.

V gene TRBV24-1 combines with J gene TRBJ1-2; D remains ambiguous. The CDR3 is 13 amino acids. Germline CDR1 KGHDR, CDR2 SFDVKD. Trimming took 7 bases from V and 1 from J, leaving 9 bases between them. Here the CDR3 DNA reads TGTGCCACCAGCAATTACGATAACTATGGCTACACCTTC. Translation gives CATSNYDNYGYTF.

Turning to this clone: One end of the junction does not line up with germline, which may come from a read error. The V and J genes are TRBV3-1 (or the pseudogene TRBV3-2) and TRBJ2-3; D remains ambiguous. Germline V CDR1 and CDR2: LGHDT, YNNKEL (reference sequence). This CDR3 has 11 amino acids. The CDR3 nucleotides are TGTGCCAGCAGCCAAGATAGCAGAACGGATTTT. This codes for CASSQDSRTDF.

The chain recombines TRBV30 with TRBJ1-6; 11 positions agree with TRBD1. This CDR3 region has 14 residues. Germline CDR1 is GTSNPN and CDR2 is SVGIG (reference sequence). The junction had 2 bases not matched to a gene; V was cut back by 3 bases and J by 7 bases. The CDR3 protein is CAWRGTGGNSPLHF. The CDR3 DNA reads as TGTGCCTGGAGGGGGACAGGGGGGAATTCACCCCTCCACTTT.

This clone was counted between two and nine times. The chain joins TRBV25-1 to TRBJ1-1; D uncertain. The CDR3 loop spans 11 amino acids. Germline loops: CDR1 MGHDK, CDR2 SYGVNS. Trimming removed 10 bases from V and 4 bases from J, with 10 bases in between. In nucleotides, the CDR3 is TGTGCCATCCCAAGGGTCACTGAAGCTTTCTTT. Its protein is CAIPRVTEAFF.

The CDR3 DNA follows: TGTGCCAGCAGCCCCCCGGGTGATACGCAGTATTTT. Its translation: CASSPPGDTQYF. The chain carries TRBV11-3 and TRBJ2-3; no clear D. This CDR3 is 12 amino acids long. Germline V CDR1 and CDR2: SGHNT, YENEEA. V lost 5 bases and J lost 6, with 9 bases in between.

The chain combines TRBV7-3 with TRBJ2-2; D uncertain. Between the trimmed V and J ends, which lost 5 bases and 0 bases, there was a span of 4 bases. CDR1 and CDR2 (germline): SGHTA, FQGTGA. This CDR3 has 13 amino acids. CDR3 nucleotides: TGTGCCAGCAGCGGTTCGAACACCGGGGAGCTGTTTTTT. Its protein is CASSGSNTGELFF.

The chain joins TRBV11-2 to TRBJ1-1; 7 bases agree with TRBD1. Germline CDR1 SGHAT, CDR2 FQNNGV. Trimming cost V 2 bases and J 2 bases; bases outside gene matches: 11. CDR3 length equals 17 residues. In DNA, the CDR3 is TGTGCCAGCAGCTTATACGGACAGGCATCCGGAAACACTGAAGCTTTCTTT. Encoded protein: CASSLYGQASGNTEAFF.

The chain uses TRBV28 and TRBJ1-1; 7 bases align to TRBD1. Germline trimming cut 2 bases from V and 5 bases from J; bases unmatched to any gene: 11. CDR3 size: 16 residues. In germline, CDR1 is MDHEN, CDR2 SYDVKM. CDR3 in amino acids: CASSLRQGLPGTEAFF. For the CDR3, the DNA is TGTGCCAGCAGTTTAAGACAGGGCCTACCTGGGACTGAAGCTTTCTTT.

This chain joins TRBV15 and TRBJ2-3; D is possibly TRBD1 or TRBD2 (5 bases each). Germline V gene sequence: CDR1 LNHNV, CDR2 YYDKDF (reference sequence). CDR3 length equals 14 residues. V shed 1 base and J shed 4 bases, with 9 bases lying between them. The CDR3 loop reads CATSRVMGADTQYF. The CDR3 coding sequence is TGTGCCACCAGCAGAGTGATGGGGGCAGATACGCAGTATTTT.

This chain uses TRBV5-4 with TRBJ2-1; no definite D call. The CDR3 has 13 residues. The V end lost 3 bases, the J end lost 7 bases, and 11 bases lay between the germline ends. CDR1 SGHNT and CDR2 YYREEE come from the germline V gene (reference sequence). CDR3 region: CASSSLLRNEQFF. Written as DNA, the CDR3 is TGTGCCAGCAGCTCGTTGTTGAGGAATGAGCAGTTCTTC. The full variable domain, with the rest looked up from reference TRBV5-4 and TRBJ2-1, is ETGVTQSPTHLIKTRGQQVTLRCSSQSGHNTVSWYQQALGQGPQFIFQYYREEENGRGNFPPRFSGLQFPNYSSELNVNALELDDSALYLCASSSLLRNEQFFGPGTRLTVL.

The CDR3 sequence is CASSEPSRETQYF. The CDR3 DNA is TGTGCCAGCAGTGAACCTAGTAGAGAGACCCAGTACTTC. V usage is TRBV6-1 and J usage is TRBJ2-5; D is unresolved. The CDR3 runs 13 residues. Trimming stripped 2 bases from V and 4 bases from J, with 8 bases between. CDR1 and CDR2 (germline): MNHNS, SASEGT.

J is TRBJ2-7 and V is TRBV24-1; no reliable D call. The V gene lost 2 bases and the J gene lost 0 bases, with 16 bases spanning the gap. The CDR3 extends over 17 amino acids. Germline V gives CDR1 KGHDR, CDR2 SFDVKD. This CDR3 is CATSDSGAGESSYEQYF. CDR3 nucleotides: TGTGCCACCAGTGATTCGGGCGCAGGAGAAAGCTCCTACGAGCAGTACTTC.

This chain connects TRBV19 to TRBJ1-5; 9 nucleotides match TRBD1. Germline lookup yields CDR1 LNHDA and CDR2 SQIVND (reference sequence). This CDR3 is built from 15 residues. V lost 4 bases to trimming and J lost 6 bases; unmatched junction nucleotides: 7. In DNA form, the CDR3 reads TGTGCCAGTAGTAGGGACAGGGAGGGAACTCAGCCCCAGCATTTT. This codes for CASSRDREGTQPQHF.

The chain links TRBV19 to TRBJ2-3; 9 nucleotides agree with TRBD1. In germline, CDR1 is LNHDA, CDR2 SQIVND (reference sequence). The CDR3 length is 15 residues. The trim removed 3 bases at V and 5 bases at J, leaving 6 bases unmatched. DNA for the CDR3: TGTGCCAGTAGTATCCCCGGGACAGGGCAAGATACGCAGTATTTT. This codes for CASSIPGTGQDTQYF.

J is TRBJ2-1 and V is TRBV11-2; 11 bases map to TRBD2. The CDR3 has 17 residues. V shed 2 bases and J 2 bases; nucleotides not matched to a gene: 5. Germline CDR1 and CDR2: SGHAT and FQNNGV. The CDR3: CASSLRGSGGAYNEQFF. The CDR3 bases are TGTGCCAGCAGCTTAAGGGGTAGCGGGGGGGCCTACAATGAGCAGTTCTTC.